These 2 T cell receptor beta chains were sequenced from one sample in a study of blood T cell repertoires in COVID-19. Repertoires were generated with immunoSEQ multiplex PCR, while TCRdb's copy carries only in-frame clones and drops some. The sample yields around 260,000 clones, approximately 91% seen once. Specimen: peripheral blood. These receptors were collected from a woman under 40 with COVID-19, enrolled during active disease.

The genes are TRBV7-9 and TRBJ1-4, with D maybe TRBD1 (5 bases). Germline-derived CDR1 and CDR2 are SEHNR and FQNEAQ (reference sequence). Trimming stripped 5 bases from V and 8 bases from J, with 12 bases between. The CDR3 is 13 residues long. CDR3 DNA: TGTGCCAGCAGCCGGGGGACGGGAGAAAAACTGTTTTTT. This gives the protein CASSRGTGEKLFF. Supplemented by reference TRBV7-9 and TRBJ1-4, the full variable domain reads DTGVSQNPRHKITKRGQNVTFRCDPISEHNRLYWYRQTLGQGPEFLTYFQNEAQLEKSRLLSDRFSAERPKGSFSTLEIQRTEQGDSAMYLCASSRGTGEKLFFGSGTQLSVL.

In its sample, this clone was seen once. J is TRBJ2-1 and V is TRBV15, with 7 bases fitting TRBD1. CDR1 and CDR2 from the germline V gene are LNHNV and YYDKDF (reference sequence). This CDR3 has 16 residues. J gave up 6 bases and V 0 bases, and 8 bases lay outside the gene matches. The CDR3 region has the DNA TGTGCCACCAGCAGAGATCGCCTGACAGGGTTCAATGAGCAGTTCTTC. Its translation is CATSRDRLTGFNEQFF.